The 5 T cell receptor beta chains reported below all come from one sample, sequenced in a study of blood T cell repertoires in COVID-19. The method was immunoSEQ multiplex PCR; TCRdb's version includes in-frame clones alone and lacks a portion of them. The sample gives approximately 88,000 clones, 78% of which show up once; over 5.5% is in the top ten. Material: peripheral blood. Receptors originate from a man in his sixties or seventies with COVID-19, enrolled during active disease.

This clone has just a few counts. CDR3 loop: CASSPRGLASYNEQFF. The CDR3 nucleotides read TGTGCCAGTAGTCCCCGGGGACTAGCGTCCTACAATGAGCAGTTCTTC. The rearrangement joins TRBV19 to TRBJ2-1, with TRBD2 matching over 10 bases. The V gene end was trimmed by 5 bases and the J gene end by 1 base; junction bases not matched to a gene: 5. Germline assignment: CDR1 LNHDA and CDR2 SQIVND (reference sequence). The CDR3 totals 16 residues.

The table lists this clone with a count of one. The chain joins TRBV5-1 to TRBJ1-6; 9 positions match TRBD1. Germline CDR1 reads SGHRS; CDR2 reads YFSETQ. The J segment lost 5 bases and the V segment lost 4 bases, leaving 4 bases of the junction unmatched. This CDR3 is 15 amino acids long. CDR3 sequence reads: CASSRWTGDNSPLHF. CDR3 sequence (DNA): TGCGCCAGCAGCAGGTGGACAGGGGATAATTCACCCCTCCACTTT. The full variable domain, in which reference TRBV5-1 and TRBJ1-6 provide the parts outside the CDR3, is KAGVTQTPRYLIKTRGQQVTLSCSPISGHRSVSWYQQTPGQGLQFLFEYFSETQRNKGNFPGRFSGRQFSNSRSEMNVSTLELGDSALYLCASSRWTGDNSPLHFGNGTRLTVT.

The chain is built from TRBV28 and TRBJ1-1; the D gene is possibly TRBD1 (5 bases). V lost 2 bases and J lost 4, with 20 bases in between. Germline V lookup: CDR1 MDHEN, CDR2 SYDVKM. This CDR3 is 17 amino acids long. Here the CDR3 reads CASSLSGAGERSTEAFF. CDR3 coding DNA: TGTGCCAGCAGTTTAAGTGGGGCTGGGGAAAGGAGCACTGAAGCTTTCTTT.

V and J are TRBV2 and TRBJ1-2; D is perhaps TRBD1 (5 bases). CDR1 and CDR2 from the germline V gene are SNHLY and FYNNEI. V was shortened by 2 bases and J by 8 bases, with 15 bases between the two germline ends. CDR3 length: 14 residues. The CDR3 is CASSEFPGGTGYTF. CDR3 nucleotides: TGTGCCAGCAGTGAATTTCCGGGAGGGACCGGCTACACCTTC.

This clone showed up just once. This sequence joins TRBV7-2 and TRBJ2-7; D is possibly TRBD2 (6 bases). This CDR3 has 15 residues. CDR1 and CDR2 (germline): SGHTA, FQGNSA. V gave up 8 bases and J gave up 0 bases, with 17 bases separating them. CDR3 in amino acids: CASDRGTDDSYEQYF. The CDR3 DNA follows: TGTGCCAGCGACCGGGGGACCGACGACTCCTACGAGCAGTACTTC.